This record covers a single TCR beta chain. TCRdb reanalysed the 5' RACE reads using MiXCR and keeps one entry per CDR3 protein. Counted here are some 320,000 distinct CDR3 sequences, about 11% occurring once; the ten biggest clones make up 3% to 3.5%. This specimen belongs to a study of T cells after yellow fever vaccination. This CDR3 comprises 13 residues. In germline, CDR1 is DFQATT, CDR2 SNEGSKA (reference sequence). Trimming cost V 4 bases and J 1 base, with 10 bases left between them. The sample consisted of CD4+ T cells sorted from PBMCs, taken 45 days after the yellow fever booster vaccination. The chain recombines TRBV20-1 with TRBJ1-2; no definite D call. The TCR sequence derives from a man between 18 and 29 years old who received the YFV17D yellow fever vaccine. This CDR3 is CSANKGINYGYTF. In DNA, the CDR3 is TGCAGTGCTAACAAAGGGATTAACTATGGCTACACCTTC.